This is a list of T cell receptor beta chains from one sample in a study of T cell changes during pregnancy in multiple sclerosis. Method: immunoSEQ multiplex PCR; TCRdb's copy keeps in-frame clones and lacks some. The profile shows approximately 50,000 clones, approximately 90% of them singletons. Specimen: CD4+ T cells from peripheral blood mononuclear cells, collected after pregnancy. Receptors originate from a female donor with multiple sclerosis, enrolled in a pregnancy study. Both conserved end residues are trimmed from each CDR3.

ASNLAGGPTDTQY	TRBV9	TRBJ2-3	13
AISEPTNRGSYEQY	TRBV10-3	TRBJ2-7	14
ASRSTGLANEKLF	TRBV6-5	TRBJ1-4	13
SVGGLGEQF	TRBV29-1	TRBJ2-1	9
ASSLMAGGDTQY	TRBV7-3	TRBJ2-3	12
ASSKGTRGGEQY	TRBV5-4	TRBJ2-7	12
AWSGPEGGRADTQY	TRBV30	TRBJ2-3	14
ASSLGALWPQH	TRBV27	TRBJ1-5	11
ASRNYTDTQY	TRBV5-1	TRBJ2-3	10
ASSQQTGGTGNTIY	TRBV14	TRBJ1-3	14
ASRTGTGEQF	TRBV6-1	TRBJ2-1	10
AWSVRGGTEAF	TRBV30	TRBJ1-1	11
ASSPGQNTQY	TRBV19	TRBJ2-3	10
ASSLAGSNYGYT	TRBV5-4	TRBJ1-2	12
ASRPDRGGGYT	TRBV7-2	TRBJ1-2	11
AISEPSTSVYEQY	TRBV10-3	TRBJ2-7	13
ASREGRGSYNEQF	TRBV27	TRBJ2-1	13
ASTTEGSGYT	TRBV27	TRBJ1-2	10
ASSFPGTGAYEQY	TRBV5-4	TRBJ2-7	13
SALDYEQY	TRBV20-1	TRBJ2-7	8
ASSRRGSLSYEQY	TRBV6-5	TRBJ2-7	13
ASSPSFGENQPQH	TRBV18	TRBJ1-5	13
ASSRWTDNRETQY	TRBV6-5	TRBJ2-5	13
AWSEVVGTEAF	TRBV30	TRBJ1-1	11